This TCR beta chain appears in the sequencing data of a study of Graves' ophthalmopathy and Graves' hyperthyroidism. The trim removed 4 bases at V and 6 bases at J, leaving 6 bases unmatched. The CDR3 length is 14 residues. Germline CDR1 is SGDLS and CDR2 is YYNGEE. This clonotype was recorded at least ten times. Amplification of TCR beta CDR3 regions used RNA transcripts. An initial RT-PCR round employing HTBI primers preceded a second-round multiplex PCR. MiXCR, run by TCRdb on the multiplex PCR reads, gives a single entry per CDR3 protein. Here the sample spans 150,000 to 200,000 distinct CDR3 sequences, just under 40% being singletons.

This TCR was sampled from a man aged 25-45 years with Graves' ophthalmopathy. This chain connects TRBV9 to TRBJ2-2; 7 nucleotides align to TRBD1. The sequencing input was peripheral blood. The CDR3 DNA is TGTGCCAGCAGCACCAGACAGGGCTCCGGGGAGCTGTTTTTT. Its protein is CASSTRQGSGELFF.